The source of this TCR beta chain is a study of blood T cell repertoires in COVID-19 (dated by TCRdb to the early 2020s). Turning to the overall study: Collaborator samples came from the United States, Italy and Spain and covered acute and convalescent phases of COVID-19. The material from the prospective study consisted of cDNA or gDNA derived from T cells, B-cell-depleted T cells, or PBMCs. Subjects who had been exposed to COVID-19, were actively infected with it, or had recovered from it provided the deeply sampled blood TCRbeta repertoires that made up the dataset. The repertoires were released in a freely available public database intended as a resource for research on the immune response to SARS-CoV-2. The samples were drawn from two sources: the first 160 participants of the ongoing ImmuneRACE study, and 950 to 1,500 subjects contributed by 6 global collaborators. A de-identified subject ID, COVID-19 status, age in years and sex were almost always included in the sample metadata. HLA class I and class II types, where available, came from metadata supplied by the sample provider rather than from assay-based typing.

The immunoSEQ Assay, a bias-controlled multiplex PCR, was used to amplify TCRbeta CDR3 regions from genomic DNA. The study's processing was this. Nucleated cell counts per sample were estimated from amplification of reference gene primers within the assay. To quantify the absolute abundance of each unique TCRbeta CDR3 rearrangement, sequence reads were collapsed and filtered. Productive Simpson clonality was computed per sample as the square root of Simpson's diversity index over productive rearrangements. TCRdb took over this immuneACCESS table, retaining in-frame rearrangements with V and J assigned. Such tables are incomplete; in checked studies, under half of the missing clones stem from an unresolved V gene, and the remainder is unexplained. The V and J calls and clone size come from that table; D and trimming were worked out from the DNA. Recorded for this sample are about 250,000 clones; roughly 85% of them occurred a single time. Around 3.3% of the sample is held by the ten biggest clonotypes.

Beyond this particular receptor, the publication reports: The quantity of clinical and demographic metadata differed by source and by participant and was supplied without curation.

The collaborating institutions used their own protocols to collect whole blood in K2EDTA tubes. Collaborator samples were shipped for TCRbeta analysis as frozen whole blood, isolated PBMCs, or DNA extracted from either sample type. About this clone itself: The clone's antigen remains unknown. Base qualities are not provided; no much larger clone lies one nucleotide away.

The specimen sequenced was peripheral blood. The receptor was derived from a man between 18 and 29 years old with active or convalescent COVID-19.

CDR3 region: CASSPTGAGNTIYF. The nucleotide sequence is TGTGCCAGCAGCCCCACAGGGGCTGGAAACACCATATATTTT. The chain joins TRBV5-4 to TRBJ1-3, and 7 junctional nucleotides match TRBD1. V lost 4 bases and J lost 2 bases, and the count of bases not matched to a germline gene is 3. The CDR1 and CDR2 encoded by the germline V gene (reference sequence) are SGHNT and YYREEE. The CDR3 sequence holds 14 residues, the cysteine and phenylalanine included. CDR3 DNA only is kept here, 42 bases in frame from base 1.